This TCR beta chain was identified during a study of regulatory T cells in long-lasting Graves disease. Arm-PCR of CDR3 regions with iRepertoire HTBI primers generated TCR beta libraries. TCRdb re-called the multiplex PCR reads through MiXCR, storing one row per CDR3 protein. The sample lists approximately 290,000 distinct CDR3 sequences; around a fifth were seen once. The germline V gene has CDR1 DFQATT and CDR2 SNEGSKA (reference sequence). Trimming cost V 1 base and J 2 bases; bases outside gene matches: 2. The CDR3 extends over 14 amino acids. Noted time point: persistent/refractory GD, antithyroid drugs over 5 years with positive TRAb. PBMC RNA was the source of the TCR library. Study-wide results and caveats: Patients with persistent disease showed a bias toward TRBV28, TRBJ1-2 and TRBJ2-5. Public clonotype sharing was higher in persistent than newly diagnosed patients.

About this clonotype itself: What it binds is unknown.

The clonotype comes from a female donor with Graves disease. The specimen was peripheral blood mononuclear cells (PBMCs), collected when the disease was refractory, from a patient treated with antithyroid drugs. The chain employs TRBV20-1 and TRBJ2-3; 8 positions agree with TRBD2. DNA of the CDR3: TGCAGTGCTAGAGGAGGACTAGCCACAGATACGCAGTATTTT. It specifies CSARGGLATDTQYF.